This is a list of T cell receptor beta chains from one sample in a study of T cells in Graves' hyperthyroidism and ophthalmopathy. TCRdb passed the multiplex PCR reads through MiXCR, listing each CDR3 protein once. Of more than 450,000 distinct CDR3 sequences listed, roughly 15% are singletons. The sequencing sample was made of blood. Receptors originate from a woman between 40 and 50 years old with Graves' hyperthyroidism. Each CDR3 is given with its conserved first and last residue. D genes are given only for firm matches. Clone sizes are given selectively: once, few, many, or a class where the clone is expanded.

D: -; size: -; J: TRBJ2-3; V: TRBV5-8; DNA: TGTGCCAGCAGCTTAACGGGAGTGGCAGATACGCAGTATTTT; CDR3: CASSLTGVADTQYF
D: TRBD2; size: many; J: TRBJ2-3; V: TRBV3-1; DNA: TGTGCCAGCAGCCCACCGGGACTAGCGGGAGCCGGACCCACAGATACGCAGTATTTT; CDR3: CASSPPGLAGAGPTDTQYF
D: -; size: many; J: TRBJ2-7; V: TRBV20-1; DNA: TGCAGTGCTAGAGACAAAACCTACGAGCAGTACTTC; CDR3: CSARDKTYEQYF
D: TRBD2; size: -; J: TRBJ2-1; V: TRBV6-1; DNA: TGTGCCAGCAGCCCTTTAGCGGGCTTATACAATGAGCAGTTCTTC; CDR3: CASSPLAGLYNEQFF
D: TRBD1; size: -; J: TRBJ2-2; V: TRBV27; DNA: TGTGCCAGCAGTTTCGACAGGGGGCGAGGCACCGGGGAGCTGTTTTTT; CDR3: CASSFDRGRGTGELFF
D: -; size: -; J: TRBJ1-5; V: TRBV24-1; DNA: TGTGCCACCAGTGATTCGAACAAGCCCCAGCATTTT; CDR3: CATSDSNKPQHF
D: -; size: -; J: TRBJ1-3; V: TRBV12-3/TRBV12-4; DNA: TGTGCCAGCAGTTCGACAGGTGTCTCTGGAAACACCATATATTTT; CDR3: CASSSTGVSGNTIYF
D: -; size: few; J: TRBJ2-7; V: TRBV20-1; DNA: TGCAGTGCCAGCAACCCAAACTCAGGGTCCGAGCAGTACTTC; CDR3: CSASNPNSGSEQYF
D: -; size: many; J: TRBJ2-4; V: TRBV20-1; DNA: TGCAGTGCTAGCAAGGCTAGCCGAGCCAAAAACATTCAGTACTTC; CDR3: CSASKASRAKNIQYF
D: -; size: many; J: TRBJ2-3; V: TRBV5-4; DNA: TGTGCCAGCAGCTTTGTGGTACCAGGGGGCACAGATACGCAGTATTTT; CDR3: CASSFVVPGGTDTQYF
D: -; size: many; J: TRBJ2-1; V: TRBV6-1; DNA: TGTGCCAGCAGGGACGAGGCGGGCTCCTACAATGAGCAGTTCTTC; CDR3: CASRDEAGSYNEQFF
D: -; size: many; J: TRBJ2-3; V: TRBV7-2; DNA: TGTGCCAGCTCGACCGCAGATACGCAGTATTTT; CDR3: CASSTADTQYF
D: -; size: many; J: TRBJ1-1; V: TRBV15; DNA: TGTGCCACCAGCAGGACCGGGACCACTGAAGCTCTCTTT; CDR3: CATSRTGTTEALF
D: TRBD2; size: many; J: TRBJ2-3; V: TRBV2; DNA: TGTGCCAGCAGTGTAGCGGGAGTAAAAACAGATACGCAGTATTTT; CDR3: CASSVAGVKTDTQYF
D: TRBD1; size: -; J: TRBJ1-4; V: TRBV19; DNA: TGTGCCAGTACCAAAGGGGGCGCGGGGGAAAAACTGTTTTTT; CDR3: CASTKGGAGEKLFF
D: -; size: -; J: TRBJ1-5; V: TRBV28; DNA: TGTGCCAGCGACGAGGGACGGACTAATCAGCCCCAGCATTTT; CDR3: CASDEGRTNQPQHF
D: TRBD1; size: many; J: TRBJ1-1; V: TRBV9; DNA: TGTGCCAGCAGCGTAGGGACAGGGAACACTGAAGCTTTCTTT; CDR3: CASSVGTGNTEAFF
D: -; size: many; J: TRBJ2-4; V: TRBV28; DNA: TGTGCCAGCAGTTTAGAGGGCCCCAGGGAGGCAAACATTCAGTACTTC; CDR3: CASSLEGPREANIQYF
D: -; size: -; J: TRBJ2-2; V: TRBV9; DNA: TGTGCCAGCAGCTCCGGAGGCGGTTTCTCCGGGGAGCTGTTTTTT; CDR3: CASSSGGGFSGELFF
D: -; size: many; J: TRBJ2-7; V: TRBV7-2; DNA: TGTGCCAGCAGCCCAGGGGGCGCGGGGGATTACGAGCAGTACTTC; CDR3: CASSPGGAGDYEQYF
D: TRBD2; size: many; J: TRBJ2-7; V: TRBV3-1; DNA: TGTGCCAGCAGCCAGTTCCGCGGACTAGCGGGAGTCTACGAGCAGTACTTC; CDR3: CASSQFRGLAGVYEQYF
D: TRBD2; size: many; J: TRBJ2-1; V: TRBV11-3; DNA: TGTGCCAGCAGCTTAGTGGCTAGCGGATATAACTACAATGAGCAGTTCTTC; CDR3: CASSLVASGYNYNEQFF
D: -; size: few; J: TRBJ2-7; V: TRBV6-1; DNA: TGTGCCAGTAGAGGGGGTTACAACTCCTACGAGCAGTACTTC; CDR3: CASRGGYNSYEQYF
D: -; size: few; J: TRBJ2-1; V: TRBV29-1; DNA: TGCAGCGTTGAAGGTAGTGAGCAGTTCTTC; CDR3: CSVEGSEQFF
D: -; size: few; J: TRBJ1-1; V: TRBV7-2; DNA: TGTGCCAGCAGCTCCCCGGGGGGCCCCTTGAGTGTCACTGAAGCTTTCTTT; CDR3: CASSSPGGPLSVTEAFF
D: TRBD1; size: -; J: TRBJ1-5; V: TRBV18; DNA: TGTGCCAGCTCACCCCAGGGGGCGCGGGTCGCAGGACAGCCCCAGCATTTT; CDR3: CASSPQGARVAGQPQHF
D: TRBD2; size: many; J: TRBJ2-2; V: TRBV5-1; DNA: TGCGCCAGCAGCTTGGCGGCTAGCGGCACCGGGGAGCTGTTTTTT; CDR3: CASSLAASGTGELFF
D: TRBD1; size: -; J: TRBJ1-4; V: TRBV20-1; DNA: TGCAGTGCTAGAGCCTACAGGGGTGCAACTAATGAAAAACTGTTTTTT; CDR3: CSARAYRGATNEKLFF
D: TRBD2; size: few; J: TRBJ2-7; V: TRBV6-1; DNA: TGTGCCAGCAGTTTCCAACTGACTAGCGAGAAGCCCTACGAGCAGTACTTC; CDR3: CASSFQLTSEKPYEQYF
D: TRBD2; size: many; J: TRBJ2-4; V: TRBV7-2; DNA: TGTGCCAGCAGTTTTCTAGCGGGAGCTGCGAACATTCAGTACTTC; CDR3: CASSFLAGAANIQYF
D: TRBD1; size: many; J: TRBJ2-5; V: TRBV18; DNA: TGTGCCAGCTCACCAACAGGGGGAGAGACCCAGTACTTC; CDR3: CASSPTGGETQYF
D: -; size: many; J: TRBJ1-6; V: TRBV30; DNA: TGTGCCTGGAGTGTCCCGGGACGTCTGACACCCCTCCACTTT; CDR3: CAWSVPGRLTPLHF
D: -; size: many; J: TRBJ2-7; V: TRBV5-1; DNA: TGCGCCAGCAGCCGACAACAGGGAGGTCCCTACGAGCAGTACTTC; CDR3: CASSRQQGGPYEQYF
D: TRBD2; size: many; J: TRBJ2-2; V: TRBV28; DNA: TGTGCCAGCAGTCCGTTAGCGGGAGCTGGATCCGGGGAGCTGTTTTTT; CDR3: CASSPLAGAGSGELFF
D: -; size: few; J: TRBJ2-2; V: TRBV30; DNA: TGTGCCTGGACCACTCGGGCAAACTTTACCGGGGAGCTGTTTTTT; CDR3: CAWTTRANFTGELFF
D: TRBD2; size: many; J: TRBJ2-7; V: TRBV7-3; DNA: TGTGCCAGCAGCTCAACCGGGACTAGCGGGAACGAGCAGTACTTC; CDR3: CASSSTGTSGNEQYF
D: TRBD2; size: -; J: TRBJ2-1; V: TRBV29-1; DNA: TGCAGCGTCGCTAGCGGGAGCAATGAGCAGTTCTTC; CDR3: CSVASGSNEQFF
D: -; size: -; J: TRBJ2-5; V: TRBV9; DNA: TGTGCCAGCAGCGTAGAACAGGGGAGGGAGACCCAGTACTTC; CDR3: CASSVEQGRETQYF
D: -; size: many; J: TRBJ1-4; V: TRBV6-1; DNA: TGTGCCAGCGGGATGACCCCTAATGAAAAACTGTTTTTT; CDR3: CASGMTPNEKLFF
D: -; size: -; J: TRBJ2-2; V: TRBV11-3; DNA: -; CDR3: CASSFEEDKTPGSCFF
D: -; size: many; J: TRBJ2-3; V: TRBV18; DNA: TGTGCCAGCTCACCCGGACAGGGATCGGCAGCGGGAAACACAGATACGCAGTATTTT; CDR3: CASSPGQGSAAGNTDTQYF
D: TRBD1; size: many; J: TRBJ2-5; V: TRBV5-1; DNA: TGCGCCACTACAACAGGGGTTGGAGAGACCCAGTACTTC; CDR3: CATTTGVGETQYF
D: -; size: few; J: TRBJ2-7; V: TRBV5-6; DNA: TGTGCCAGCAGCTTGGGGGCCCTCCTATACGAGCAGTACTTC; CDR3: CASSLGALLYEQYF
D: -; size: -; J: TRBJ2-1; V: TRBV30; DNA: TGTGCCTGGAGTACGGGGGGCACCTACAATGAGCAGTTCTTC; CDR3: CAWSTGGTYNEQFF
D: -; size: many; J: TRBJ2-1; V: TRBV11-2; DNA: TGTGCCAGCAGCGCTAGACTAGTTATCAATGAGCAGTTCTTC; CDR3: CASSARLVINEQFF
D: -; size: -; J: TRBJ2-7; V: TRBV30; DNA: TGTGCCTGGGTCCCGCACGGATCCTCCTACGAGCAGTACTTC; CDR3: CAWVPHGSSYEQYF
D: -; size: many; J: TRBJ2-7; V: TRBV28; DNA: TGTGCCAGCAGTTTAAATTTGGCCACCCCCTCCTACGAGCAGTACTTC; CDR3: CASSLNLATPSYEQYF
D: -; size: many; J: TRBJ2-5; V: TRBV9; DNA: TGTGCCAGCAGGTCTGATGGGGGACGCCAGTACTTC; CDR3: CASRSDGGRQYF
D: -; size: many; J: TRBJ2-7; V: TRBV2; DNA: TGTGCCAGCAGTGAAAGACCGGGTGGGACCTACGAGCAGTACTTC; CDR3: CASSERPGGTYEQYF
D: TRBD2; size: many; J: TRBJ2-5; V: TRBV5-1; DNA: TGCGCCAGCAGCTCTCGACTAGCGGGGGTCGAAGAGACCCAGTACTTC; CDR3: CASSSRLAGVEETQYF
D: -; size: -; J: TRBJ2-3; V: TRBV4-1; DNA: TGCGCCAGCAGCCAAGAAAATACGCAGTATTTT; CDR3: CASSQENTQYF
D: -; size: many; J: TRBJ2-7; V: TRBV5-1; DNA: TGCGCCAGCAGCTTAGCAGAATCCTACGAGCAGTACTTC; CDR3: CASSLAESYEQYF
D: TRBD2; size: -; J: TRBJ2-7; V: TRBV27; DNA: TGTGCCAGCAGTTTAAAGCGGGGTTCCTACGAGCAGTACTTC; CDR3: CASSLKRGSYEQYF
D: -; size: few; J: TRBJ1-2; V: TRBV2; DNA: TGTGCCAGCAGTGGGGACCGCGGGCGGAATGGCTACACCTTC; CDR3: CASSGDRGRNGYTF